This T cell receptor beta chain is from a study of blood T cells in healthy people across ages. Through a sample-barcoded 5' primer and a J-beta primer mix, a second PCR was run for roughly 7 to 11 cycles. From each sample, at least 2.5 million paired-end reads containing CDR3 were obtained. TCRdb fed the 5' RACE reads into MiXCR, producing one record per CDR3 protein. The sample includes about 1.6 million distinct CDR3 sequences, about 31% seen only once; the top ten take around 11%. The amount of total RNA extracted per sample was at least 5 micrograms. The V end lost 8 bases, the J end lost 12 bases, and 20 bases lay between the germline ends. The CDR3 length is 13 residues.

V is TRBV12-3 or TRBV12-4 and J is TRBJ2-1; D uncertain. The sequenced sample was blood. The receptor comes from a young woman in good health. The DNA for the CDR3 is TGTGCCAGCGGCCCGGACCGTGGTCTGGGGCAGTTCTTC. It yields the protein CASGPDRGLGQFF.